The rows below give T cell receptor beta chains drawn from one sample of a study of blood T cells in healthy people across ages. Using its own MiXCR run on the 5' RACE reads, TCRdb lists one record per CDR3 protein. The profile covers roughly 2 million distinct CDR3 sequences, with 49% appearing a single time and over 2% taken by the ten largest. The sequenced sample was blood. Source of these receptors: a woman aged 35 to 49 in good health. CDR3s include the opening cysteine and the closing phenylalanine or tryptophan. A D gene is named only where the DNA matches it firmly. Clone size, where shown, is once, few, many, or a class for clones that have expanded.

J gene: TRBJ2-7; D gene: TRBD1; V gene: TRBV5-1; clone size: .; CDR3 protein: CASSLGDSISYEQYF; CDR3 DNA: TGCGCCAGCAGCTTGGGGGACAGCATTTCCTACGAGCAGTACTTC
J gene: TRBJ2-3; D gene: .; V gene: TRBV29-1; clone size: .; CDR3 protein: CSVERSGADTQYF; CDR3 DNA: TGCAGCGTTGAGCGATCAGGGGCAGATACGCAGTATTTT
J gene: TRBJ2-3; D gene: TRBD2; V gene: TRBV27; clone size: few; CDR3 protein: CASRTSGGYTDTQYF; CDR3 DNA: TGTGCCAGTAGAACTAGCGGGGGATACACAGATACGCAGTATTTT
J gene: TRBJ2-3; D gene: .; V gene: TRBV20-1; clone size: few; CDR3 protein: CSAPGIDTQYF; CDR3 DNA: TGCAGTGCTCCCGGGATAGATACGCAGTATTTT
J gene: TRBJ2-5; D gene: .; V gene: TRBV6-2/TRBV6-3; clone size: .; CDR3 protein: CASSYRKRLGDETQYF; CDR3 DNA: TGTGCCAGCAGTTACAGGAAAAGGCTGGGCGACGAGACCCAGTACTTC
J gene: TRBJ2-5; D gene: .; V gene: TRBV2; clone size: few; CDR3 protein: CASIWTMRETQYF; CDR3 DNA: TGTGCCAGCATTTGGACTATGCGGGAGACCCAGTACTTC
J gene: TRBJ2-3; D gene: TRBD2; V gene: TRBV7-2; clone size: .; CDR3 protein: CASSLIPGLAWGTDTQYF; CDR3 DNA: TGTGCCAGCAGCTTAATCCCCGGACTAGCTTGGGGCACAGATACGCAGTATTTT
J gene: TRBJ2-7; D gene: TRBD1; V gene: TRBV12-3/TRBV12-4; clone size: few; CDR3 protein: CASSPRGQGRSNEQYF; CDR3 DNA: TGTGCCAGCAGTCCCCGCGGACAGGGGCGCAGCAACGAGCAGTACTTC
J gene: TRBJ2-1; D gene: TRBD2; V gene: TRBV2; clone size: .; CDR3 protein: CASSELAGGLLYNEQFF; CDR3 DNA: TGTGCCAGCAGTGAACTGGCGGGGGGCCTACTATACAATGAGCAGTTCTTC
J gene: TRBJ2-5; D gene: .; V gene: TRBV7-9; clone size: .; CDR3 protein: CASSAPGKQETQYF; CDR3 DNA: TGTGCCAGCAGCGCCCCGGGGAAGCAAGAGACCCAGTACTTC
J gene: TRBJ2-5; D gene: .; V gene: TRBV6-5; clone size: .; CDR3 protein: CASSYRGQGGWETQYF; CDR3 DNA: TGTGCCAGCAGTTACCGCGGTCAGGGGGGATGGGAGACCCAGTACTTC
J gene: TRBJ2-5; D gene: TRBD2; V gene: TRBV20-1; clone size: .; CDR3 protein: CSARIISPGLAGWETQYF; CDR3 DNA: TGCAGTGCTAGAATCATATCCCCGGGACTAGCGGGTTGGGAGACCCAGTACTTC
J gene: TRBJ2-4; D gene: .; V gene: TRBV20-1; clone size: .; CDR3 protein: CSARGQDTYNIQYF; CDR3 DNA: TGCAGTGCTAGAGGGCAGGACACCTATAACATTCAGTACTTC
J gene: TRBJ2-7; D gene: .; V gene: TRBV6-2/TRBV6-3; clone size: .; CDR3 protein: CASSPRAAPYEQYF; CDR3 DNA: TGTGCCAGCAGTCCCCGGGCAGCCCCCTACGAGCAGTACTTC
J gene: TRBJ2-5; D gene: .; V gene: TRBV6-2/TRBV6-3; clone size: .; CDR3 protein: CASSPIAGPLQEIQYF; CDR3 DNA: TGTGCCAGCAGCCCAATTGCAGGGCCCCTACAAGAGATCCAGTACTTC
J gene: TRBJ2-7; D gene: TRBD1; V gene: TRBV4-3; clone size: .; CDR3 protein: CASSQAGTEPLEQYF; CDR3 DNA: TGCGCCAGCAGCCAAGCCGGGACAGAACCCTTGGAGCAGTACTTC
J gene: TRBJ1-4; D gene: TRBD1; V gene: TRBV27; clone size: .; CDR3 protein: CASSPQGANEKLFF; CDR3 DNA: TGTGCCAGCAGTCCACAGGGGGCTAATGAAAAACTGTTTTTT
J gene: TRBJ2-3; D gene: TRBD2; V gene: TRBV5-1; clone size: .; CDR3 protein: CASSRGLAGASRRNTQYF; CDR3 DNA: TGCGCCAGCAGCCGGGGACTAGCGGGGGCATCCCGGAGAAATACGCAGTATTTT
J gene: TRBJ2-1; D gene: .; V gene: TRBV20-1; clone size: .; CDR3 protein: CSARAPLRQETQFF; CDR3 DNA: TGCAGTGCTAGAGCACCCCTCCGGCAGGAGACCCAGTTCTTC
J gene: TRBJ1-1; D gene: .; V gene: TRBV7-2; clone size: .; CDR3 protein: CASSLAPGGVSMNTEAFF; CDR3 DNA: TGTGCCAGCAGCTTAGCTCCGGGGGGCGTCTCTATGAACACTGAAGCTTTCTTT
J gene: TRBJ2-3; D gene: TRBD2; V gene: TRBV20-1; clone size: .; CDR3 protein: CSARLASGSWDTQYF; CDR3 DNA: TGCAGTGCTAGATTGGCTAGCGGGTCATGGGATACGCAGTATTTT
J gene: TRBJ1-1; D gene: TRBD1; V gene: TRBV4-2; clone size: .; CDR3 protein: CASSQDGDRVTEAFF; CDR3 DNA: TGTGCCAGCAGCCAAGATGGGGACAGGGTCACTGAAGCTTTCTTT
J gene: TRBJ1-5; D gene: TRBD1; V gene: TRBV24-1; clone size: .; CDR3 protein: CATSDRNDRDEGQPQHF; CDR3 DNA: TGTGCCACCAGTGACCGTAACGACAGGGACGAGGGACAGCCCCAGCATTTT
J gene: TRBJ2-7; D gene: .; V gene: TRBV6-5; clone size: .; CDR3 protein: CATSGDAYEQYF; CDR3 DNA: TGTGCCACCTCAGGGGACGCCTACGAGCAGTACTTC
J gene: TRBJ2-5; D gene: .; V gene: TRBV7-2; clone size: few; CDR3 protein: CASSLRGGVGRAQYF; CDR3 DNA: TGTGCCAGCAGCTTAAGGGGAGGAGTCGGTAGAGCCCAGTACTTC
J gene: TRBJ1-4; D gene: .; V gene: TRBV20-1; clone size: few; CDR3 protein: CSAGGDGNEKLFF; CDR3 DNA: TGCAGTGCTGGGGGTGATGGTAATGAAAAACTGTTTTTT
J gene: TRBJ1-5; D gene: .; V gene: TRBV7-2; clone size: .; CDR3 protein: CASSAHRNHPQHF; CDR3 DNA: TGTGCCAGCAGCGCGCACCGGAATCACCCCCAGCATTTT
J gene: TRBJ2-2; D gene: TRBD2; V gene: TRBV29-1; clone size: .; CDR3 protein: CSVQAGGNTGELFF; CDR3 DNA: TGCAGCGTTCAAGCGGGGGGGAACACCGGGGAGCTGTTTTTT
J gene: TRBJ2-1; D gene: .; V gene: TRBV20-1; clone size: .; CDR3 protein: CSASLGSGNEQFF; CDR3 DNA: TGCAGTGCTAGCTTGGGTTCCGGCAATGAGCAGTTCTTC
J gene: TRBJ2-1; D gene: TRBD2; V gene: TRBV14; clone size: .; CDR3 protein: CASSLGGTLYNEQFF; CDR3 DNA: TGTGCCAGCAGCCTCGGGGGGACCCTCTACAATGAGCAGTTCTTC
J gene: TRBJ2-4; D gene: TRBD1; V gene: TRBV27; clone size: .; CDR3 protein: CAGSTYGQGANIQYF; CDR3 DNA: TGTGCCGGCAGCACCTACGGACAGGGTGCGAACATTCAGTACTTC
J gene: TRBJ1-2; D gene: .; V gene: TRBV6-5; clone size: few; CDR3 protein: CASSWQALANYGYTF; CDR3 DNA: TGTGCCAGCAGTTGGCAGGCGCTAGCTAACTATGGCTACACCTTC
J gene: TRBJ1-1; D gene: TRBD1; V gene: TRBV25-1; clone size: few; CDR3 protein: CASSEGTGVETEAFF; CDR3 DNA: TGTGCCAGCAGTGAGGGGACAGGGGTTGAGACTGAAGCTTTCTTT
J gene: TRBJ1-4; D gene: .; V gene: TRBV3-1; clone size: .; CDR3 protein: CASSQGRNSNEKLFF; CDR3 DNA: TGTGCCAGCAGCCAGGGACGAAACAGCAATGAAAAACTGTTTTTT
J gene: TRBJ2-3; D gene: TRBD1; V gene: TRBV6-2/TRBV6-3; clone size: .; CDR3 protein: CASREGQGRFTDTQYF; CDR3 DNA: TGTGCCAGCAGGGAAGGACAGGGCAGGTTCACAGATACGCAGTATTTT
J gene: TRBJ1-6; D gene: .; V gene: TRBV5-1; clone size: .; CDR3 protein: CASSPSGAPPPLHF; CDR3 DNA: TGCGCCAGCAGCCCGTCCGGGGCACCTCCTCCCCTCCACTTT
J gene: TRBJ2-1; D gene: .; V gene: TRBV20-1; clone size: .; CDR3 protein: CSARAPAGGNNEQFF; CDR3 DNA: TGCAGTGCTAGAGCGCCAGCGGGCGGTAACAATGAGCAGTTCTTC
J gene: TRBJ2-7; D gene: .; V gene: TRBV5-1; clone size: .; CDR3 protein: CASSYYGGSYEQYF; CDR3 DNA: TGCGCCAGCAGCTACTACGGAGGCTCCTACGAGCAGTACTTC
J gene: TRBJ1-5; D gene: .; V gene: TRBV6-2/TRBV6-3; clone size: few; CDR3 protein: CASSYGVGSPQHF; CDR3 DNA: TGTGCCAGCAGTTACGGTGTTGGGTCACCCCAGCATTTT
J gene: TRBJ1-2; D gene: .; V gene: TRBV11-2; clone size: .; CDR3 protein: CASSQERTTYGYTF; CDR3 DNA: TGTGCCAGCAGCCAAGAGAGGACAACCTATGGCTACACCTTC
J gene: TRBJ1-2; D gene: .; V gene: TRBV4-1; clone size: .; CDR3 protein: CASSQEPGRLNYGYTF; CDR3 DNA: TGCGCCAGTAGCCAAGAGCCGGGACGGTTGAACTATGGCTACACCTTC
J gene: TRBJ2-3; D gene: TRBD1; V gene: TRBV5-1; clone size: .; CDR3 protein: CASSTRGGPPDTQYF; CDR3 DNA: TGCGCCAGCAGCACTAGAGGGGGCCCCCCAGATACGCAGTATTTT
J gene: TRBJ2-5; D gene: .; V gene: TRBV3-1; clone size: few; CDR3 protein: CASSRGTAETQYF; CDR3 DNA: TGTGCCAGCAGCCGGGGAACGGCAGAGACCCAGTACTTC
J gene: TRBJ2-1; D gene: TRBD1; V gene: TRBV20-1; clone size: .; CDR3 protein: CSASVTGGLSSYNEQFF; CDR3 DNA: TGCAGTGCTAGTGTGACAGGGGGCCTTAGCTCCTACAATGAGCAGTTCTTC
J gene: TRBJ2-5; D gene: .; V gene: TRBV11-2; clone size: .; CDR3 protein: CASSLEGGTLETQYF; CDR3 DNA: TGTGCCAGCAGCTTAGAAGGGGGGACACTGGAGACCCAGTACTTC
J gene: TRBJ2-3; D gene: .; V gene: TRBV18; clone size: .; CDR3 protein: CAGSPRQGENTQYF; CDR3 DNA: TGTGCCGGCTCACCACGGCAGGGTGAAAATACGCAGTATTTT
J gene: TRBJ1-6; D gene: .; V gene: TRBV6-6; clone size: few; CDR3 protein: CASSYKGSGGSPLHF; CDR3 DNA: TGTGCCAGCAGTTACAAGGGTTCGGGTGGTTCACCCCTCCACTTT
J gene: TRBJ2-1; D gene: .; V gene: TRBV4-3; clone size: .; CDR3 protein: CASSQDKGFDEQFF; CDR3 DNA: TGCGCCAGCAGCCAAGATAAGGGGTTCGATGAGCAGTTCTTC
J gene: TRBJ2-5; D gene: TRBD2; V gene: TRBV4-3; clone size: few; CDR3 protein: CASSQELAGGEQETQYF; CDR3 DNA: TGCGCCAGCAGCCAAGAACTAGCGGGGGGGGAACAAGAGACCCAGTACTTC